Reported below is one T cell receptor beta chain. The sample's time point: pretreatment peripheral blood. Sequencing was performed with immunoSEQ multiplex PCR; in TCRdb, only in-frame clones are kept and a portion is missing. The sample includes around 57,000 clones, over 75% seen only once; the top ten take over 1.5%. This sample stems from a study of PD-L1 blockade in urothelial cancer. This CDR3 spans 15 amino acids. Germline CDR1 reads LNHDA; CDR2 reads SQIVND (reference sequence). The germline V and J ends were trimmed by 5 bases and 1 base, with 12 bases remaining between them. The sample consisted of PBMCs, taken around atezolizumab (anti-PD-L1) treatment. J is TRBJ1-5 and V is TRBV19; D perhaps matches TRBD1 (6 bases). The receptor was derived from a man between 70 and 80 years old with urothelial cancer. CDR3 coding DNA: TGTGCCAGTAGTCAGGGGATAACAAGCAATCAGCCCCAGCATTTT. This encodes CASSQGITSNQPQHF.